This TCR beta chain was sequenced for a study of cytomegalovirus exposure and HLA in healthy donors. Study context: Roughly 80 million unique TCRs from HLA-typed donors were held in an early data release.

Germline values: CDR1 MNHNS, CDR2 SASEGT. V lost 5 bases and J 6 bases, leaving 20 bases between the germline ends. The CDR3 sequence is 15 residues long. Of note for this clone: What it recognizes is unknown.

The PCR used 60 Vbeta and 13 Jbeta primers. The repertoire was sequenced with immunoSEQ multiplex PCR; TCRdb's copy has only in-frame clones and lacks some. The repertoire holds roughly 73,000 clones, with roughly four fifths as singletons. Findings and limits, study-wide: Most subjects' HLA-A and HLA-B alleles were reportedly predicted from TCR beta sequences. As confirmed in vitro, a few CMV-associated chains were specific for CMV antigens. Relative to equally common others, HLA-associated TCR beta chains showed greater clonal expansion in a later analysis.

The sample consisted of PBMCs. This rearrangement joins TRBV6-1 to TRBJ2-7; tentatively, D is TRBD2 (5 bases). The sequence came from a man in his sixties or seventies in good health and CMV-seronegative. The CDR3 region is CASSPSGLEGVEQYF. CDR3 sequence (DNA): TGTGCCAGCAGTCCAAGCGGTCTCGAAGGAGTCGAGCAGTACTTC.